Listed below are T cell receptor beta chains from one sample, sequenced in a study of blood T cells in healthy people across ages. TCRdb analysed the 5' RACE reads with MiXCR anew, one entry per CDR3 protein. Among approximately 600,000 distinct CDR3 sequences, approximately 59% were seen once, and the ten largest hold 35% to 40%. The specimen was blood. These receptors were taken from a man in his sixties in good health. Both conserved end residues are part of each CDR3. A D gene is named only where the DNA matches it firmly. The size entry is marked missing in some rows and otherwise reads once, few, many or a size class.

TRBV12-3/TRBV12-4	TRBJ2-3	-	-	CASSGGLPLTRYF	TGTGCCAGCAGTGGCGGACTCCCACTTACGCGGTATTTT
TRBV12-3/TRBV12-4	TRBJ2-1	-	-	CASSSTGWDEQFF	TGTGCCAGCAGCTCGACCGGATGGGATGAGCAGTTCTTC
TRBV28	TRBJ1-1	-	-	CASSLGTEGTEAFF	TGTGCCAGCAGTTTGGGAACAGAAGGCACTGAAGCTTTCTTT
TRBV4-1	TRBJ2-4	-	once	CASSQDQQGVNIQYF	TGCGCCAGCAGCCAGGACCAGCAAGGGGTAAACATTCAGTACTTC
TRBV5-1	TRBJ1-2	-	once	CASSPDSLNLYGYTF	TGCGCCAGCAGCCCAGACAGTTTGAATCTCTATGGCTACACCTTC
TRBV18	TRBJ2-7	-	-	CASSPQGSGQYF	TGTGCCAGCTCACCCCAGGGGTCGGGGCAGTACTTC
TRBV10-3	TRBJ2-7	-	-	CAISLGPLSYEQYF	TGTGCCATCAGCCTCGGGCCCCTCTCCTACGAGCAGTACTTC
TRBV2	TRBJ1-1	TRBD1	few	CASSSGGNTEAFF	TGTGCCAGCAGTTCAGGGGGCAACACTGAAGCTTTCTTT
TRBV7-9	TRBJ2-1	-	-	CASSFRDGGYNEQFF	TGTGCCAGCAGCTTCAGGGACGGGGGATACAATGAGCAGTTCTTC
TRBV12-3/TRBV12-4	TRBJ1-5	TRBD1	-	CASSPGTGVQPQHF	TGTGCCAGCAGTCCCGGGACAGGGGTTCAGCCCCAGCATTTT
TRBV9	TRBJ2-4	-	-	CASSVVGDWRGEQYF	TGTGCCAGCAGCGTAGTGGGGGACTGGCGTGGGGAGCAGTACTTC
TRBV4-1	TRBJ2-1	-	-	CASSPRPSSYNEQFF	TGCGCCAGCAGCCCTCGGCCGAGCTCCTACAATGAGCAGTTCTTC
TRBV7-9	TRBJ1-1	-	-	CASSLRASGFAEAFF	TGTGCCAGCAGCTTACGGGCGTCAGGCTTTGCTGAAGCTTTCTTT
TRBV10-3	TRBJ2-2	-	-	CAISESGVGARELFF	TGTGCCATCAGTGAGTCAGGGGTGGGGGCCAGGGAGCTGTTTTTT
TRBV20-1	TRBJ2-1	TRBD1	-	CSASRQGAGYQETQFF	TGCAGTGCTAGCAGGCAGGGGGCAGGGTACCAAGAGACCCAGTTCTTC
TRBV20-1	TRBJ1-5	TRBD1	many	CSATPGQGDGGGNQPQHF	TGCAGTGCTACCCCGGGACAGGGGGACGGGGGCGGCAATCAGCCCCAGCATTTT
TRBV29-1	TRBJ1-2	-	few	CSVPKGETNYGYTF	TGCAGCGTCCCGAAAGGGGAGACAAACTATGGCTACACCTTC
TRBV12-3/TRBV12-4	TRBJ2-1	-	few	CASSPTPLGNWGQNEQFF	TGTGCCAGCAGTCCGACGCCGCTGGGGAATTGGGGGCAGAATGAGCAGTTCTTC
TRBV18	TRBJ2-7	-	-	CASSLSRDHEQYF	TGTGCCAGCTCACTTTCCAGGGATCACGAGCAGTACTTC
TRBV3-1	TRBJ2-7	-	once	CASSSGPGLSYEQYF	TGTGCCAGCAGCAGCGGCCCGGGACTCTCCTACGAGCAGTACTTC
TRBV7-9	TRBJ1-4	-	-	CASSLPGINEKLFF	TGTGCCAGCAGTCTGCCCGGAATTAATGAAAAACTGTTTTTT
TRBV4-2	TRBJ2-3	TRBD2	few	CASSQVVSGSSTDTQYF	TGTGCCAGCAGCCAAGTAGTCAGCGGGAGTAGCACAGATACGCAGTATTTT
TRBV7-2	TRBJ1-1	-	-	CASSPRPWSTEAFF	TGTGCCAGCAGCCCGCGTCCATGGAGCACTGAAGCTTTCTTT
TRBV28	TRBJ2-6	-	few	CASSLPSGANVLTF	TGTGCCAGCAGTTTGCCTTCTGGGGCCAACGTCCTGACTTTC
TRBV9	TRBJ2-7	-	-	CASSPMVWGYEQYF	TGTGCCAGCAGCCCCATGGTTTGGGGCTACGAGCAGTACTTC
TRBV14	TRBJ2-6	TRBD1	-	CASSQEHRTGTSGANVLTF	TGTGCCAGCAGCCAAGAACACAGGACAGGCACCTCTGGGGCCAACGTCCTGACTTTC
TRBV12-3/TRBV12-4	TRBJ1-4	-	-	CASRRAGATNEKLFF	TGTGCCAGCAGGAGGGCAGGGGCAACTAATGAAAAACTGTTTTTT
TRBV12-3/TRBV12-4	TRBJ1-2	TRBD1	many	CASSFATGTGIYGYTF	TGTGCCAGCAGTTTTGCTACCGGGACAGGGATTTATGGCTACACCTTC
TRBV4-1	TRBJ1-6	-	-	CASSQDWGSWSPLHF	TGCGCCAGCAGCCAAGATTGGGGGTCCTGGTCACCCCTCCACTTT
TRBV12-3/TRBV12-4	TRBJ2-5	TRBD1	-	CASSLEGHRGETQYF	TGTGCCAGCAGTTTGGAGGGTCACAGGGGGGAGACCCAGTACTTC
TRBV5-1	TRBJ2-1	TRBD1	-	CASTPQGQSEQFF	TGCGCCAGCACCCCACAGGGGCAGAGTGAGCAGTTCTTC
TRBV10-3	TRBJ2-1	TRBD1	-	CATRYTGTARSHEQFF	TGTGCCACAAGATACACGGGGACAGCCCGGTCTCATGAGCAGTTCTTC
TRBV29-1	TRBJ2-3	-	few	CSVGRGGLDTQYF	TGCAGCGTTGGGAGGGGGGGGTTAGATACGCAGTATTTT
TRBV7-2	TRBJ2-2	-	-	CASSLGHLTGELFF	TGTGCCAGCAGCTTAGGACACTTGACCGGGGAGCTGTTTTTT
TRBV5-1	TRBJ2-2	TRBD2	once	CASQLAGGSTGELFF	TGCGCCAGCCAACTAGCGGGGGGCAGTACCGGGGAGCTGTTTTTT
TRBV6-2/TRBV6-3	TRBJ2-1	-	-	CASRRQYNEQFF	TGTGCCAGCAGACGACAGTACAATGAGCAGTTCTTC
TRBV20-1	TRBJ1-2	-	once	CRAGNYGCTF	-
TRBV27	TRBJ2-7	-	-	CASSLNWATYEQYF	TGTGCCAGCAGCCTTAATTGGGCAACCTACGAGCAGTACTTC
TRBV4-1	TRBJ2-7	TRBD1	-	CASSQDRAGGANEQYF	TGCGCCAGCAGCCAAGATCGAGCAGGGGGCGCGAACGAGCAGTACTTC
TRBV5-1	TRBJ2-7	TRBD1	-	CASSLEGQVYYEQYF	TGCGCCAGCAGCTTGGAAGGACAGGTATACTACGAGCAGTACTTC
TRBV3-1	TRBJ1-2	-	few	CASSQRQSLSGYTF	TGTGCCAGCAGCCAACGTCAGAGTTTGAGCGGCTACACCTTC
TRBV20-1	TRBJ1-5	TRBD1	-	CSAVTGQGVLADQPQHF	TGCAGTGCTGTTACGGGACAGGGGGTTTTGGCTGATCAGCCCCAGCATTTT